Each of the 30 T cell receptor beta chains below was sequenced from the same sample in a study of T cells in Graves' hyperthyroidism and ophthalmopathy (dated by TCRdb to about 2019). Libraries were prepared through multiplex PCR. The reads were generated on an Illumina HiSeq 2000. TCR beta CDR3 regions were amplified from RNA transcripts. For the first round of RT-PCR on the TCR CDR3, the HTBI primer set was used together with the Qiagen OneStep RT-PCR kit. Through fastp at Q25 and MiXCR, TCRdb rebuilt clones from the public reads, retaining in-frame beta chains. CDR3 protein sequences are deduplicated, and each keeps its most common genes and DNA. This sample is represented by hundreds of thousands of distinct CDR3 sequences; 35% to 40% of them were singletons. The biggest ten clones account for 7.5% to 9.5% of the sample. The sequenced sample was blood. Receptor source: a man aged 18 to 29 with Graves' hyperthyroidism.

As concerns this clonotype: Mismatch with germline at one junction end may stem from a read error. CDR3 sequence: CASSQTRQGHYEQYF. In nucleotides, the CDR3 is TGCGCCAGCAGCCAAACTCGACAGGGACACTACGAGCAGTACTTC. The V gene is TRBV7-8, the J gene TRBJ2-7; 7 bases align to TRBD1. Germline V gives CDR1 SGHVS, CDR2 FQNEAQ. This CDR3 is built from 15 residues.

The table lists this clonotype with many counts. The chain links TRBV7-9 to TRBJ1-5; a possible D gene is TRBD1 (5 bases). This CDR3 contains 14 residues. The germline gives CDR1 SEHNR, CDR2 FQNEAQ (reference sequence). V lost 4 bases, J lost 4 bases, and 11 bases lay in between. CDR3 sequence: CASSSGDGNQPQHF. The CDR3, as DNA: TGTGCCAGCAGCTCCGGGGACGGGAATCAGCCCCAGCATTTT.

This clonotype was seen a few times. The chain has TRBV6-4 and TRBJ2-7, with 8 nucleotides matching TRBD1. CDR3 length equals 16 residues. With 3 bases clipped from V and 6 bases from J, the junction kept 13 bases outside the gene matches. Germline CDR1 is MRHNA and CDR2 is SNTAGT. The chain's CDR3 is CASSDYYGQGKSEQYF. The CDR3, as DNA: TGTGCCAGCAGTGATTATTACGGACAGGGTAAAAGCGAGCAGTACTTC.

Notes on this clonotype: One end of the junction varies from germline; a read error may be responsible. The CDR3 spells CSARLGPGTEAFF. CDR3 nucleotide sequence: TGCAGTGCTAGACTGGGGCCGGGCACTGAAGCCTTCTTT. The rearrangement uses TRBV20-1 and TRBJ1-1, with TRBD1 as a possible D gene (5 bases). Germline assignment: CDR1 DFQATT and CDR2 SNEGSKA (reference sequence). The CDR3 covers 13 residues.

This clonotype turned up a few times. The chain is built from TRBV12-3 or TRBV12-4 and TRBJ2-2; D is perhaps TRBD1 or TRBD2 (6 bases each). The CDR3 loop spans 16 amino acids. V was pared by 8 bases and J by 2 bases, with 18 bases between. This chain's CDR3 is CASLPHEGGNTGELFF. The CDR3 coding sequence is TGTGCCAGCCTCCCCCACGAGGGGGGTAACACCGGGGAGCTGTTTTTT.

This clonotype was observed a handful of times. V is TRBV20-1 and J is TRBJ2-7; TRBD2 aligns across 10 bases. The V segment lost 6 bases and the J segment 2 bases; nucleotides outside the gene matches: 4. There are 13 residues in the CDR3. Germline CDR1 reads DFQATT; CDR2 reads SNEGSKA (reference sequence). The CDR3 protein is CSATTSGTYEQYF. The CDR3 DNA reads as TGCAGTGCCACTACTAGCGGGACCTACGAGCAGTACTTC.

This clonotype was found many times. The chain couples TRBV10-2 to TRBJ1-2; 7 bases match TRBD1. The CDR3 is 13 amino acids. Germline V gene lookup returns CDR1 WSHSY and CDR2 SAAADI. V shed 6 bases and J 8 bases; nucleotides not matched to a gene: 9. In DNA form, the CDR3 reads TGCGCCAGCAGAATACAGGGGTATACAGGCTACACCTTC. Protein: CASRIQGYTGYTF.

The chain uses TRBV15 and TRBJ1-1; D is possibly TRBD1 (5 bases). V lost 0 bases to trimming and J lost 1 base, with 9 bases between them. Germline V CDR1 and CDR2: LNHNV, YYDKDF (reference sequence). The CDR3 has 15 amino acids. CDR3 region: CATSRESGPNTEAFF. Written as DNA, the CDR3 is TGTGCCACCAGCAGAGAGTCGGGACCGAACACTGAAGCTTTCTTT.

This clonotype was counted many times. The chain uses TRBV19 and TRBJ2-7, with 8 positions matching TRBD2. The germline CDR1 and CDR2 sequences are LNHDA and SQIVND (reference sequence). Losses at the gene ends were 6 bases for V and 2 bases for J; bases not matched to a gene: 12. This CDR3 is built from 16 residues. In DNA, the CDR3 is TGTGCCAGTAGCTCCAATCCGACTAGCGCGACCTACGAGCAGTACTTC. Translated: CASSSNPTSATYEQYF.

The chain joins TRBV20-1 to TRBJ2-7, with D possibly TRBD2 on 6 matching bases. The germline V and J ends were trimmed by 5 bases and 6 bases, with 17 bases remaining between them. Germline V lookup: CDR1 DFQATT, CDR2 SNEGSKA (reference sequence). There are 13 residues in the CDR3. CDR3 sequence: CSAGPERVGEQYF. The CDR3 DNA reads TGCAGTGCTGGGCCCGAGCGGGTGGGCGAGCAGTACTTC.

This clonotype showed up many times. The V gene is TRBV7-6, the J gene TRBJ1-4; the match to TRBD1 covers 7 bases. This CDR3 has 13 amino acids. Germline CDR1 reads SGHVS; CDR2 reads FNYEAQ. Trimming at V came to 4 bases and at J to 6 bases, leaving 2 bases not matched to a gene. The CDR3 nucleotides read TGTGCCAGCAGCTCTGGACAGGATGAAAAACTGTTTTTT. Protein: CASSSGQDEKLFF.

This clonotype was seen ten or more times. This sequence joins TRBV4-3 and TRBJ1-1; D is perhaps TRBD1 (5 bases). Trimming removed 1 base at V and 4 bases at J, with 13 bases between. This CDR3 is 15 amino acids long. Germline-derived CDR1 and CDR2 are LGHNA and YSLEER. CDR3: CASSQGGNGATEAFF. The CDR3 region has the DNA TGCGCCAGCAGCCAAGGCGGTAACGGGGCCACTGAAGCTTTCTTT.

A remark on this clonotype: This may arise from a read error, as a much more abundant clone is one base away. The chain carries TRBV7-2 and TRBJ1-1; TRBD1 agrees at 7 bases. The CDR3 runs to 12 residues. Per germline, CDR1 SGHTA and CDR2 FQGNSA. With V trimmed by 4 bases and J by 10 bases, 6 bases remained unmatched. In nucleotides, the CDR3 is TGTGCCAGCAGCTCGGACAGGATGGTAGCTTTCTTT. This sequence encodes CASSSDRMVAFF. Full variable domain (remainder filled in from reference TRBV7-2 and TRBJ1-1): GAGVSQSPSNKVTEKGKDVELRCDPISGHTALYWYRQSLGQGLEFLIYFQGNSAPDKSGLPSDRFSAERTGGSVSTLTIQRTQQEDSAVYLCASSSDRMVAFFGQGTRLTVV.

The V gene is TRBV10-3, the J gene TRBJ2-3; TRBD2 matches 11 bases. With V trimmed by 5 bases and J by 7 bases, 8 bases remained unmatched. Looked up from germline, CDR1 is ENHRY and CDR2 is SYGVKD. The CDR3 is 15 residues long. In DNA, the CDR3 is TGTGCCATCAGTCCGGGACTAGCGGATGTCAATACGCAGTATTTT. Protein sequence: CAISPGLADVNTQYF.

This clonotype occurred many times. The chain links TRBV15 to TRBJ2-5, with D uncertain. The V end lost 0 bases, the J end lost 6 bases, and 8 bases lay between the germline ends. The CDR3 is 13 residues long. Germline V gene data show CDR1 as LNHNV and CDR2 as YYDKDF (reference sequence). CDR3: CATSREGLQTQYF. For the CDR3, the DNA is TGTGCCACCAGCAGAGAAGGGTTACAGACCCAGTACTTC.

The CDR3 sequence: CASSTMDTIYGYTF. The CDR3 DNA reads as TGTGCCAGCAGCACCATGGACACAATCTATGGCTACACCTTC. The chain employs TRBV7-9 and TRBJ1-2; D possibly corresponds to TRBD1 (5 bases). The germline CDR1 and CDR2 sequences are SEHNR and FQNEAQ (reference sequence). V was clipped by 5 bases and J by 4 bases, with 14 bases between them. The CDR3 has 14 residues.

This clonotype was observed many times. The CDR3 DNA follows: TGCAGTGCTTCTGACTTCCAAGAGACCCAGTACTTC. This sequence encodes CSASDFQETQYF. V is TRBV20-1 and J is TRBJ2-5, with no clear D. CDR1 is DFQATT and CDR2 is SNEGSKA in the germline V gene (reference sequence). The CDR3 has 12 residues. Trimming took off 5 bases at V and 1 base at J, with 8 bases between the two ends.

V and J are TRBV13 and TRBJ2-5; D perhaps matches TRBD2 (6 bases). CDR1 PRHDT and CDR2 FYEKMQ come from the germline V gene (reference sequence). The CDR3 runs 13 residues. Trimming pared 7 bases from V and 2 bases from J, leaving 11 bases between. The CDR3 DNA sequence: TGTGCCAGCAACAGCGGACTACAAGAGACCCAGTACTTC. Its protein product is CASNSGLQETQYF.

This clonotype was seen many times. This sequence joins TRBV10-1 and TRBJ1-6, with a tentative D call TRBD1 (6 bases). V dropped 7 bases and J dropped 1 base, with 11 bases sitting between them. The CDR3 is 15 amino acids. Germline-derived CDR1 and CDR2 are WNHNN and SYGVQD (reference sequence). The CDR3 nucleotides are TGCGCCAGCAACAGGGTGCCGTCCTATAATTCACCCCTCCACTTT. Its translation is CASNRVPSYNSPLHF.

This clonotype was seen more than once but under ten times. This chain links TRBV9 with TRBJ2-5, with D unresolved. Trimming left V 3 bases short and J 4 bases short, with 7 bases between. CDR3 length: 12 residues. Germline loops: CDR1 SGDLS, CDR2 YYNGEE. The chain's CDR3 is CASSATAETQYF. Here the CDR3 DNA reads TGTGCCAGCAGCGCCACCGCAGAGACCCAGTACTTC.

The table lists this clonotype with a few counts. CDR3 sequence: CSARLNEKLFF. CDR3 sequence (DNA): TGCAGTGCCCGTTTAAATGAAAAACTGTTTTTT. The chain links TRBV20-1 to TRBJ1-4; D is unresolved. CDR3 length: 11 residues. V lost 6 bases to trimming and J lost 5 bases, with 7 bases between them. Germline V CDR1 and CDR2: DFQATT, SNEGSKA (reference sequence).

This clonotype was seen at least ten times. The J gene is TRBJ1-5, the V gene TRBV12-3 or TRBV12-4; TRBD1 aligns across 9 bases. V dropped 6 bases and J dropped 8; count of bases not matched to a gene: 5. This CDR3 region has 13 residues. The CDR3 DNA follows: TGTGCCAGCAGAGACAGGGGGAAGGAGCCCCAGCATTTT. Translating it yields CASRDRGKEPQHF.

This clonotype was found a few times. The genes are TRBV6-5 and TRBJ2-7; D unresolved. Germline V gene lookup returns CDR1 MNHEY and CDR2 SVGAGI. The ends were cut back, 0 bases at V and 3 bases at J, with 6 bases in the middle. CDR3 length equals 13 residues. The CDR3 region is CASSYSPLYEQYF. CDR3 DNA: TGTGCCAGCAGTTACTCCCCGCTCTACGAGCAGTACTTC.

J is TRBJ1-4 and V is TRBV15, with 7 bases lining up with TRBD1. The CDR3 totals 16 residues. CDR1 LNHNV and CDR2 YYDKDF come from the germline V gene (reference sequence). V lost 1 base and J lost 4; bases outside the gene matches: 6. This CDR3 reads CATSRGRGQFNEKLFF. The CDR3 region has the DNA TGTGCCACCAGCAGAGGGCGGGGACAGTTTAATGAAAAACTGTTTTTT.

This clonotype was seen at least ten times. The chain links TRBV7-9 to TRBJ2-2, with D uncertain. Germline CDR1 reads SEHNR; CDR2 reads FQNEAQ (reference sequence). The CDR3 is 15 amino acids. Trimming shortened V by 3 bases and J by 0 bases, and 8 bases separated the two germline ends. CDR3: CASSLRVANTGELFF. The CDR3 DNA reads TGTGCCAGCAGCTTGCGAGTAGCGAACACCGGGGAGCTGTTTTTT. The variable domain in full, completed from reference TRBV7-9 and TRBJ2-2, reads DTGVSQNPRHKITKRGQNVTFRCDPISEHNRLYWYRQTLGQGPEFLTYFQNEAQLEKSRLLSDRFSAERPKGSFSTLEIQRTEQGDSAMYLCASSLRVANTGELFFGEGSRLTVL.

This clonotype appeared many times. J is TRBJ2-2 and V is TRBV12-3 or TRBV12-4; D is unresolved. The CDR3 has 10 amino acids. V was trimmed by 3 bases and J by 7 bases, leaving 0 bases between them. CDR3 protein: CASSFGELFF. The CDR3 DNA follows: TGTGCCAGCAGTTTCGGGGAGCTGTTTTTT.

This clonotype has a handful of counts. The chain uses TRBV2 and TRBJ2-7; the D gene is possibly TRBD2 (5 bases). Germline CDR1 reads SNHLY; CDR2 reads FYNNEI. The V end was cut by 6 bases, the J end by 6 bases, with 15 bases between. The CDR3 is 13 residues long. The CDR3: CASSQGPAGEQYF. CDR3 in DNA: TGTGCCAGCAGCCAAGGCCCGGCGGGCGAGCAGTACTTC.

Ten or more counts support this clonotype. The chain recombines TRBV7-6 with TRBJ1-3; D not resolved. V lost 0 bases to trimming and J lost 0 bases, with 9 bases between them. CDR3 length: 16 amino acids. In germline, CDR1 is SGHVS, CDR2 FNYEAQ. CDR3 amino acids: CASSLAGGASGNTIYF. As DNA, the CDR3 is TGTGCCAGCAGCTTAGCTGGCGGAGCCTCTGGAAACACCATATATTTT.

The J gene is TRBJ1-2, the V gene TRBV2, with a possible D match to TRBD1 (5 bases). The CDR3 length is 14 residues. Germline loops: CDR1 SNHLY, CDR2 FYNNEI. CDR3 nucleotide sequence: TGTGCTAGGACCGCTTTGAGGGACGTCTATGGCTACACCTTC. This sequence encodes CARTALRDVYGYTF. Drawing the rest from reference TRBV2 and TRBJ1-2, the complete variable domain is EPEVTQTPSHQVTQMGQEVILRCVPISNHLYFYWYRQILGQKVEFLVSFYNNEISEKSEIFDDQFSVERPDGSNFTLKIRSTKLEDSAMYFCARTALRDVYGYTFGSGTRLTVV.

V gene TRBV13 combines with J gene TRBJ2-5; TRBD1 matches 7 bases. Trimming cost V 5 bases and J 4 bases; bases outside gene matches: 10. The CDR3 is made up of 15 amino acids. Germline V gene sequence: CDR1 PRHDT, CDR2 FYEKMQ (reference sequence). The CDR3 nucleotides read TGTGCCAGCAGCCCGCGACAGGGCGTGGGAGAGACCCAGTACTTC. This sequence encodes CASSPRQGVGETQYF. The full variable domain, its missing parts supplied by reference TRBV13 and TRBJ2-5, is AAGVIQSPRHLIKEKRETATLKCYPIPRHDTVYWYQQGPGQDPQFLISFYEKMQSDKGSIPDRFSAQQFSDYHSELNMSSLELGDSALYFCASSPRQGVGETQYFGPGTRLLVL.